Sequencing of this TCR beta chain was carried out in a study of early T cells in non-severe SARS-CoV-2 infection. There are a few counts of this clonotype. Germline CDR1 and CDR2: SGHVS and FNYEAQ. V dropped 5 bases and J dropped 2 bases, with 19 bases sitting between them. The CDR3 runs 17 residues. Researchers tagged individual cDNA molecules with unique molecular identifiers. MiXCR, run by TCRdb on the 5' RACE reads, gives a single entry per CDR3 protein. This table has tens of thousands of distinct CDR3 sequences, 13% appearing once. The chain combines TRBV7-6 with TRBJ2-1; possible D gene TRBD1, 6 bases. The origin of this receptor is an adult who was a healthcare worker with PCR-confirmed SARS-CoV-2 infection or an uninfected control (not recorded which). The sample consisted of whole blood. The CDR3, as DNA: TGTGCCAGCAGCCTACACGGGACACCCAGAACCTACAATGAGCAGTTCTTC. This gives the protein CASSLHGTPRTYNEQFF.